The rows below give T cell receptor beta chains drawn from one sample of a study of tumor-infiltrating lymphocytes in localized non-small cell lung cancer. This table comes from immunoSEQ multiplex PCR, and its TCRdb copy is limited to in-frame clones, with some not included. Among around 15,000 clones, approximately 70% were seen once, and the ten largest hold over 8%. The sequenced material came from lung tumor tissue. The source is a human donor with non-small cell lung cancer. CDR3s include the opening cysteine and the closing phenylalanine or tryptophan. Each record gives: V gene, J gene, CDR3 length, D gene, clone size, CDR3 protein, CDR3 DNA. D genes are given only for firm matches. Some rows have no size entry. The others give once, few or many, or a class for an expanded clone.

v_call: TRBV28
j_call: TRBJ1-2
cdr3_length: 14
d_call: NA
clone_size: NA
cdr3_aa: CASSLTPKTMGYTF
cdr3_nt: TGTGCCAGCAGTTTGACCCCAAAGACAATGGGCTACACCTTC

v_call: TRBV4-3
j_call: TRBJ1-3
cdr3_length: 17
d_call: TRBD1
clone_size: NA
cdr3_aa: CASSQDLVGQVGNTIYF
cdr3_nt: TGCGCCAGCAGCCAAGATCTGGTGGGACAGGTCGGAAACACCATATATTTT

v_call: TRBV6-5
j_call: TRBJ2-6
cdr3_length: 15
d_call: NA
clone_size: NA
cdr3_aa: CASTGLSSGANVLTF
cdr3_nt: TGTGCCAGCACCGGACTTAGCTCTGGGGCCAACGTCCTGACTTTC

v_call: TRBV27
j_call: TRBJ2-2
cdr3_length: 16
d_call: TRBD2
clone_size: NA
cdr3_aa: CASSLERGGPLGELFF
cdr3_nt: TGTGCCAGCAGTTTAGAGCGGGGAGGCCCCCTCGGGGAGCTGTTTTTT

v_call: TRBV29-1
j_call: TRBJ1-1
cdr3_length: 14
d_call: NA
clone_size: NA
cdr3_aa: CSVTQQAMNTEAFF
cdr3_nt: TGCAGCGTTACCCAACAGGCGATGAACACTGAAGCTTTCTTT

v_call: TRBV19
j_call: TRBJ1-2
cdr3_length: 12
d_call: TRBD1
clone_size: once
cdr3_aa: CASTTGTYGYTF
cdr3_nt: TGTGCCAGTACGACAGGGACCTATGGCTACACCTTC

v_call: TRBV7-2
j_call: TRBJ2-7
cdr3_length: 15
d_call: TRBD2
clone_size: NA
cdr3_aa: CASSFAGGSSYEQYF
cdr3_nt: TGTGCCAGCAGCTTCGCGGGGGGGAGCTCCTACGAGCAGTACTTC

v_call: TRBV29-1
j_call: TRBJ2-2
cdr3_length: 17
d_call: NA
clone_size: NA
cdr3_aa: CSVELVKGPRWTGELFF
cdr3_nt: TGCAGCGTGGAACTTGTGAAGGGGCCCAGATGGACCGGGGAGCTGTTTTTT

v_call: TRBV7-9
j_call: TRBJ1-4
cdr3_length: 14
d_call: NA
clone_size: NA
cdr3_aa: CASSLGGGNEKLFF
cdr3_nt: TGTGCCAGCAGCTTAGGAGGAGGGAATGAAAAACTGTTTTTT

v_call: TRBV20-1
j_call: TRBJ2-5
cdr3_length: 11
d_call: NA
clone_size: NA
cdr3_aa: CSARGGETQYF
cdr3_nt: TGCAGTGCTAGGGGGGGAGAGACCCAGTACTTC

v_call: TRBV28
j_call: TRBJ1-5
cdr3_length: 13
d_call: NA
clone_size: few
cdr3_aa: CASTSGKNQPQHF
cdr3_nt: TGTGCCAGCACCTCGGGTAAGAATCAGCCCCAGCATTTT

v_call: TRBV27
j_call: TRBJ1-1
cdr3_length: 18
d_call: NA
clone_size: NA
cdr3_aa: CASSLRVQGLRVNTEAFF
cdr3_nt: TGTGCCAGCAGTTTACGGGTACAGGGATTGAGGGTGAACACTGAAGCTTTCTTT

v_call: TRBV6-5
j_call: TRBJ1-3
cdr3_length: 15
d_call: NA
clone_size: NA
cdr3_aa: CASSRAGGSGNTIYF
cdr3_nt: TGTGCCAGCAGCCGCGCCGGGGGCAGTGGAAACACCATATATTTT

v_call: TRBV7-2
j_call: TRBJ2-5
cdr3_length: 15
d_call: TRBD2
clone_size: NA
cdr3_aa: CASSLTGGIRETQYF
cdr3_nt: TGTGCCAGCAGCTTGACGGGGGGGATTAGGGAGACCCAGTACTTC

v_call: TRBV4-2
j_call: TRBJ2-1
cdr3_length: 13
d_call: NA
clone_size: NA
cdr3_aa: CASSTRVLNEQFF
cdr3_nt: TGTGCCAGCAGCACCCGGGTCCTCAATGAGCAGTTCTTC

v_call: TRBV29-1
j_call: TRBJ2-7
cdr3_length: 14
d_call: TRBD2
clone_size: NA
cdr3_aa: CSVPGTSGSYEQYF
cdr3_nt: TGCAGCGTCCCTGGGACTAGCGGTTCCTACGAGCAGTACTTC

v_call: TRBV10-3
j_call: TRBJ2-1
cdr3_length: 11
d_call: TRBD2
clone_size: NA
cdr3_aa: CAIGGGNEQFF
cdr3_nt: TGTGCCATCGGCGGGGGCAATGAGCAGTTCTTC